This T cell receptor beta chain was observed in a study of cytomegalovirus exposure and HLA in healthy donors. Study overall: Caucasian-associated ancestry cluster membership applied to over 80% of 398 genotyped donors. Findings of the study overall: A few chains linked to CMV were shown in vitro to be specific for CMV antigens. Diagnosis of cytomegalovirus status made by the classifier reportedly showed high specificity and sensitivity.

The PCR made use of 60 Vbeta and 13 Jbeta primers. The table came from immunoSEQ multiplex PCR; TCRdb's copy has only in-frame clones and leaves some out. In the table there are 150,000 to 200,000 clones, about 81% of which are singletons. Germline loops: CDR1 SGHDN, CDR2 FVKESK. The CDR3 loop spans 15 amino acids. V was cut by 4 bases and J by 5 bases, with 16 bases left in between. Worth noting for this clone: Its antigen is unknown.

This chain joins TRBV14 and TRBJ2-3; possibly TRBD2 for D (6 bases). The sequence derives from a man between 18 and 35 years old in good health and CMV-seronegative. Sequenced sample: PBMCs. CDR3 in DNA: TGTGCCAGCAGCCCAAGGGAGGTATGGAGAGATACGCAGTATTTT. This translates into CASSPREVWRDTQYF.